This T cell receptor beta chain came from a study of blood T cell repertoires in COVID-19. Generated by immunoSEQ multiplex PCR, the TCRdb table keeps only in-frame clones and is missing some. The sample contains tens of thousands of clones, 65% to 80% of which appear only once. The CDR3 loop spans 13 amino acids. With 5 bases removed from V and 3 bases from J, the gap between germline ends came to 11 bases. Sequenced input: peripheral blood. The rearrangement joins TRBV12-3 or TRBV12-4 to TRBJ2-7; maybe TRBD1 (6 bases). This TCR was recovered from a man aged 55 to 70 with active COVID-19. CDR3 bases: TGTGCCAGCAGTACCTCGGACAGCTACGAGCAGTACTTC. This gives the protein CASSTSDSYEQYF.